This paragraph reports one TCR beta chain. Trimming removed 1 base at V and 0 bases at J, with 6 bases between. The CDR3 has 14 residues. Germline V gene lookup returns CDR1 SGHAT and CDR2 FQNNGV. The data are from a study of blood T cell repertoires in COVID-19. As for the study in general: COVID-19 samples collected from the United States, Italy and Spain covered acute and convalescent phases. From T cells, B-cell-depleted T cells, or PBMCs came the material, which was cDNA or gDNA.

Authors' analysis steps: From reference gene primer amplification, estimates of nucleated cell counts were derived. Generated by immunoSEQ multiplex PCR, the TCRdb table keeps only in-frame clones and is missing some. V, J and clone size were drawn from that table, and D and trimming were deduced from the DNA. The sample lists about 110,000 clones, about four fifths occurring once. The material sequenced was peripheral blood. The TCR originated in a woman in her seventies with acute or convalescent COVID-19. The rearrangement joins TRBV11-2 to TRBJ1-1; D ambiguous. The CDR3, as DNA: TGTGCCAGCAGCTTAGGGCCCGTGAACACTGAAGCTTTCTTT. It encodes CASSLGPVNTEAFF.